The rows below give T cell receptor beta chains drawn from one sample of a study of cytomegalovirus exposure and HLA in healthy donors. Data came from immunoSEQ multiplex PCR; TCRdb stores just in-frame clones and leaves some out. Among 150,000 or so clones, around three quarters were seen once, and the ten largest hold 2.5% to 3.5%. Sequenced sample: PBMCs. The origin of the receptors is a male donor in good health and CMV-seronegative. Both conserved end residues are trimmed from each CDR3.

v_call	j_call	cdr3_aa
TRBV18	TRBJ1-5	ASSPGQVRNQPQH
TRBV6-5	TRBJ2-7	ASSPRSGTYEQY
TRBV12-5	TRBJ2-5	ARAPDRGDSLEY
TRBV7-9	TRBJ1-2	SSSLVQTRGYT
TRBV7-9	TRBJ1-2	ASSLWRTEHNYGYT
TRBV27	TRBJ2-7	ASSKQGTYYEQY
TRBV9	TRBJ2-1	ASSVLSDNEQF
TRBV4-1	TRBJ2-1	ASRGSYNEQF
TRBV5-4	TRBJ2-1	ASSYATSVGEQF
TRBV27	TRBJ1-2	ASSLKDRGYGYT
TRBV7-8	TRBJ2-7	ASSLGSGRVHEQY
TRBV5-1	TRBJ2-7	ASSWGGPSATYEQY
TRBV27	TRBJ2-1	ASSLSLRGSYNEQF
TRBV6-6	TRBJ2-7	ASSYLGQGAYEQY
TRBV2	TRBJ2-1	ASSLAESYNEQF
TRBV19	TRBJ2-3	ASSTASRGSTDTQY
TRBV30	TRBJ1-2	AWSQWPGGGGYT
TRBV28	TRBJ1-2	ASSLSGEGGYT
TRBV6-4	TRBJ2-1	ASSESSGGANEQF
TRBV28	TRBJ1-5	ASSLSCRGYNQPQH
TRBV4-1	TRBJ1-4	ASSQERWDRGEKLF
TRBV5-4	TRBJ2-7	ASSQKSSGWFRGEQY
TRBV7-7	TRBJ1-1	ASSLGANTEAF
TRBV30	TRBJ1-3	AWSRTGTSGNTIY
TRBV29-1	TRBJ1-5	SATGGFNQPQH
TRBV28	TRBJ1-4	ASSSGGGEKLF
TRBV7-8	TRBJ1-3	ASSLGGQGKGNTIY
TRBV27	TRBJ1-1	ASSFWGVNTEAF
TRBV21-1	TRBJ2-6	ASSKGGTGTGANVLT
TRBV7-5	TRBJ1-6	VRSLDTRYNSPLH
TRBV7-4	TRBJ1-5	ASSPPVASNQPQH
TRBV6-5	TRBJ2-2	ASSFWTGETGELF
TRBV19	TRBJ2-1	ASSRRVVGNNEQF
TRBV19	TRBJ1-2	ASIKTGTGGYGYT
TRBV28	TRBJ2-1	ASSFIQEQF
TRBV7-2	TRBJ2-6	ASSLGIAGGLAGANVLT
TRBV28	TRBJ2-1	ASSLYVGTSGSNDEQF
TRBV6-1	TRBJ2-5	ASSEGRGAVVETQY
TRBV6-6	TRBJ1-5	ASSWTGVSQPQH
TRBV28	-	ASSFKVRYEQY
TRBV7-8	TRBJ2-7	ASSSQEGSLVVNYEQY